This T cell receptor beta chain comes out of a study of shared clonotypes between healthy human individuals (dated by TCRdb to about 2020). With regard to the full study: A few men and a couple of women, aged 18 to 49 years, made up the cohort. Leukapheresis yielded between about 0.94 and 8.9 billion PBMCs per donor. For each donor, CD4 naive and CD4 memory were each run on three plates, CD8 naive on two plates, and CD8 memory on one plate. To estimate repertoire size and how much clonotype sharing occurs between individuals, the study deeply sequenced the blood TCR repertoires of several healthy adults. To increase sequencing depth and limit assay-specific biases, different laboratories used diverse techniques to prepare libraries and sequence TCR repertoires.

The donors were healthy, HIV-negative adults with no recently reported acute infections or vaccinations. Every donor was a Caucasian adult living in Nashville, Tennessee, USA. CD4+ T cells were enriched by magnetic negative selection; naive cells were then positively selected on CD45RA, and the negative fraction formed the memory subset. After blood collection by leukapheresis, PBMCs were isolated using Ficoll-Histopaque density gradient centrifugation and then cryopreserved in the vapor phase of liquid nitrogen. Analytical flow cytometry was used to check the purity and quantity of every magnetically sorted T cell population. Genomic DNA was isolated from each sorted fraction and quantified by UV absorbance on a Nanodrop 2000c. With respect to this clone: It lacks a known antigen. It has no much larger one-base neighbor in the sample; base qualities were not kept.

Spanning cysteine to phenylalanine, the CDR3 consists of 12 amino acids. Just CDR3 DNA is preserved here, 36 bases in frame from base 1. The V end loses 7 bases and the J end loses 8 bases, and a stretch of 14 bases separates them. As encoded in the germline V gene, CDR1 is SQVTM while CDR2 is ANQGSEA. Broad study findings and their caveats: Rarefaction of sorted-subset datasets indicated incomplete sequencing despite the large sequencing depth. Pairwise subsampling indicated that sequencing depth was expected to affect the degree of clonotype sharing among donors. Naive subsets generally had larger estimated clonotype richness than memory subsets did. Across several donors, roughly 5.4% of naive CD4, around 3.5% of naive CD8, about 2% of memory CD4, and 0.4% to 0.45% of memory CD8 clonotypes were shared. Compared with non-shared clonotypes, the clonotypes found in all four sorted-subset donors had higher generation probabilities. Sampling was restricted to blood, and TCR repertoires in tissues likely differ from the TCR repertoires found in blood. Because the study included a small number of donors, the genetic and exposure-history diversity represented was limited.

Using the deep immunoSEQ assay, TCR CDR3 regions were amplified from genomic DNA by multiplex PCR. Extracted genomic DNA from each cell subset was spread evenly across all wells of several immunoSEQ 96-well plates, with each plate serving as a replicate. Each replicate PCR for sorted subsets received about 0.2 ug genomic DNA, equal to 30,000 or so T cell genomes. Purified libraries were measured with a Qubit 3.0 fluorometer, size-checked on a Bioanalyzer 2100, and measured again with the KAPA Library Quantification kit. Every immunoSEQ 96-well plate was sequenced on a separate single-read 150-cycle Illumina NextSeq 550 flow cell. The study's processing was this. The immunoSEQ output contained only junctional sequences without quality scores, so filtering could not match that applied to full-length reads. Sequences were annotated with PyIR, a Python wrapper for IgBLAST v1.9, and V/J genes and CDR3 were assigned using IMGT germline references. Reads were removed for weak V/J assignments (E-value above 1e-6), missing CDR3, stop codons, out-of-frame junctions, or ambiguous translated residues. V3J clonotypes were defined as sequences sharing an identical inferred V gene, J gene, and CDR3 amino acid sequence. Percentage overlap between repertoires was computed as shared unique clonotypes divided by the size of the smaller repertoire. Richness of each repertoire was evaluated using RTK rarefaction, the Chao1 estimator, and Recon v2.1 estimates of unobserved clonotypes. Generation probabilities were computed with OLGA for all TCRbeta clonotypes obtained by the gDNA method from several donors. This immuneACCESS table, as held by TCRdb, lists in-frame sequences with V and J called but not all clones. Of the missing ones, under half trace to an unresolved V gene in checked studies; the others have no known cause. V and J calls and clone size are as listed in that table; D and trimming were resolved from the DNA. This sample lists some 240,000 clones; 50% to 75% were detected once. The ten largest clones add up to 11% of the sample.

Sequenced: memory CD4+ T cells sorted from blood. Explained via the paper, the cell subset or site label denotes: CD45RA-negative fraction. The chain couples TRBV29-1 to TRBJ1-4, and the D gene may be TRBD1, 6 bases matching. The origin of this receptor is a man aged 30-40 years in good health. The sequence in DNA is TGCAGCGGAGGGGGGTCTGGGGAAAAACTGTTTTTT. This yields the protein CSGGGSGEKLFF. With the rest looked up from the reference TRBV29-1 and TRBJ1-4 genes rather than sequenced, the full variable domain is SAVISQKPSRDICQRGTSLTIQCQVDSQVTMMFWYRQQPGQSLTLIATANQGSEATYESGFVIDKFPISRPNLTFSTLTVSNMSPEDSSIYLCSGGGSGEKLFFGSGTQLSVL.